Listed here are 21 T cell receptor beta chains from one sample, sequenced in a study of T cell repertoires in cytomegalovirus infection. One entry per CDR3 protein, called by TCRdb with MiXCR from the reads. The sample carries some 220,000 distinct CDR3 sequences, approximately 13% recorded once. Sequenced input: PBMCs. These receptors were taken from a human donor in good health (CMV status not recorded). Some clones in this sample may be carry-over from other donors' samples.

This clonotype was observed many times. This chain uses TRBV28 with TRBJ1-4; 8 bases are a match to TRBD1. V was clipped by 6 bases and J by 2 bases; unmatched bases: 5. The CDR3 covers 15 residues. Germline CDR1 and CDR2: MDHEN and SYDVKM. The CDR3 DNA reads as TGTGCCAGCAGCCGTAGACAGGGGACTAATGAAAAACTGTTTTTT. The encoded protein is CASSRRQGTNEKLFF.

This clonotype was observed at least ten times. The chain combines TRBV24-1 with TRBJ1-5; D perhaps matches TRBD1 (5 bases). The germline V and J ends were trimmed by 2 bases and 6 bases, with 13 bases remaining between them. CDR3 length: 15 residues. CDR1 KGHDR and CDR2 SFDVKD come from the germline V gene. The CDR3 sequence: CATSDSGLLPQPQHF. DNA of the CDR3: TGTGCCACCAGTGATTCAGGGCTACTCCCTCAGCCCCAGCATTTT.

Only a few counts were recorded for this clonotype. The chain uses TRBV7-6 and TRBJ2-7; D not resolved. This CDR3 has 15 amino acids. V was shortened by 2 bases and J by 0 bases, with 11 bases between the two germline ends. Germline values: CDR1 SGHVS, CDR2 FNYEAQ. The CDR3 here is CASSLNPRVSYEQYF. Here the CDR3 DNA reads TGTGCCAGCAGCTTAAACCCCAGAGTCTCCTACGAGCAGTACTTC.

This clonotype occurred many times. Written as DNA, the CDR3 is TGTGCCAGCAGCCCCCGGTGGAACGAAGAAAAACTGTTTTTT. It specifies CASSPRWNEEKLFF. This chain links TRBV7-2 with TRBJ1-4; D remains ambiguous. V was cut by 5 bases and J by 8 bases, with 15 bases left in between. This CDR3 has 14 residues. Germline CDR1 SGHTA, CDR2 FQGNSA.

This clonotype was seen only a few times. The J gene is TRBJ2-5, the V gene TRBV29-1; D may be TRBD1 (6 bases). Germline-derived CDR1 and CDR2 are SQVTM and ANQGSEA. The V end was cut by 3 bases, the J end by 5 bases, with 13 bases between. The CDR3 totals 13 residues. CDR3 in DNA: TGCAGCGTTGAGGAAGGGGGTTCGGAGACCCAGTACTTC. Translation gives CSVEEGGSETQYF.

This clonotype was counted many times. This chain links TRBV10-3 with TRBJ1-1; no definite D call. CDR1 ENHRY and CDR2 SYGVKD come from the germline V gene. This CDR3 has 17 amino acids. The V gene lost 5 bases and the J gene lost 0 bases, with 19 bases spanning the gap. CDR3 loop: CAISKQGRLAMNTEAFF. In DNA form, the CDR3 reads TGTGCCATCAGTAAACAAGGAAGGCTGGCGATGAACACTGAAGCTTTCTTT.

On this clonotype itself: A much larger clonotype is one base distant, so this may be a read error. J is TRBJ1-1 and V is TRBV20-1; the D gene is possibly TRBD1 (6 bases). Trimming took off 5 bases at V and 1 base at J, with 8 bases between the two ends. The CDR3 spans 12 residues. Germline V lookup: CDR1 DFQATT, CDR2 SNEGSKA (reference sequence). The CDR3 bases are TGCAGTGCTGGGGACAAGAACACTGAAGCTTTCTTT. Its translation: CSAGDKNTEAFF.

The chain links TRBV4-3 to TRBJ2-3, with unresolved D. Trimming pared 5 bases from V and 5 bases from J, leaving 11 bases between. Germline loops: CDR1 LGHNA, CDR2 YSLEER. This CDR3 is built from 13 residues. The CDR3 sequence: CASSVESRDTQYF. For the CDR3, the DNA is TGCGCCAGCAGCGTAGAGTCACGAGATACGCAGTATTTT.

The genes are TRBV30 and TRBJ1-5; the D is unclear. The CDR3 is 13 residues long. CDR1 and CDR2 from the germline V gene are GTSNPN and SVGIG (reference sequence). V was cut by 0 bases and J by 7 bases, with 10 bases left in between. The CDR3 DNA follows: TGTGCCTGGAGTGTTGATCCAAGGCAGCCCCAGCATTTT. Translating it yields CAWSVDPRQPQHF.

Ten or more counts support this clonotype. V gene TRBV7-2 combines with J gene TRBJ1-2, with D possibly TRBD1 on 5 matching bases. This CDR3 contains 15 residues. With 1 base removed from V and 2 bases from J, the gap between germline ends came to 11 bases. CDR1 and CDR2 (germline): SGHTA, FQGNSA. CDR3 protein: CASSLDGGDNYGYTF. The CDR3 DNA reads as TGTGCCAGCAGCTTAGATGGGGGAGACAACTATGGCTACACCTTC.

This clonotype was seen repeatedly, ten times or more. The chain couples TRBV19 to TRBJ2-1; 8 nucleotides match TRBD1. Germline CDR1 LNHDA, CDR2 SQIVND (reference sequence). V was pared by 2 bases and J by 9 bases, with 3 bases of the junction left unmatched. This CDR3 is 13 amino acids long. This CDR3 is CASSIQGAGEQFF. Written as DNA, the CDR3 is TGTGCCAGTAGTATACAGGGGGCCGGTGAGCAGTTCTTC.

This chain uses TRBV5-5 with TRBJ2-1; 9 positions match TRBD2. The CDR3 is 14 residues long. After removal of 3 bases from V and 7 bases from J, the junction contained 5 bases not matched to a gene. Per germline, CDR1 SGHKS and CDR2 YYEKEE (reference sequence). The CDR3 coding sequence is TGTGCCAGCAGCTCGAGCGGGGGGACAAATGAGCAGTTCTTC. It codes for CASSSSGGTNEQFF.

This clonotype was seen repeatedly, ten times or more. As DNA, the CDR3 is TGTGCCAGCAAACCCGACACATCTGAAGCTTTCTTT. Translation: CASKPDTSEAFF. The J gene is TRBJ1-1, the V gene TRBV6-2 or TRBV6-3, with D unclear. The CDR3 runs 12 residues. The V gene lost 7 bases and the J gene lost 6 bases, with 12 bases spanning the gap. Germline V CDR1 and CDR2: MNHEY, SVGEGT.

This clonotype was recorded at least ten times. This chain uses TRBV28 with TRBJ2-1, with 10 bases identical to TRBD2. With 3 bases clipped from V and 1 base from J, the junction kept 12 bases outside the gene matches. The V gene's germline CDR1 is MDHEN and CDR2 SYDVKM. The CDR3 sequence is 19 residues long. The CDR3 sequence is CASSFLPSGRARSYNEQFF. The CDR3 bases are TGTGCCAGCAGTTTCCTACCCAGCGGGAGGGCCAGGTCCTACAATGAGCAGTTCTTC.

V and J are TRBV10-3 and TRBJ1-1; tentatively, D is TRBD1 (6 bases). The germline gives CDR1 ENHRY, CDR2 SYGVKD. The ends were cut back, 6 bases at V and 11 bases at J, with 19 bases in the middle. The CDR3 length is 13 residues. The CDR3: CAISAGQFQEAFF. CDR3 nucleotides: TGTGCCATCAGCGCGGGACAATTCCAAGAGGCTTTCTTT.

V usage is TRBV19 and J usage is TRBJ1-5; no definite D call. The germline V and J ends were trimmed by 3 bases and 5 bases, with 8 bases remaining between them. The CDR3 runs 13 residues. Germline V lookup: CDR1 LNHDA, CDR2 SQIVND (reference sequence). Here the CDR3 DNA reads TGTGCCAGTAGTATGCTTCAGGATCAGCCCCAGCATTTT. Protein: CASSMLQDQPQHF. Filled out from reference TRBV19 and TRBJ1-5, the complete variable domain reads DGGITQSPKYLFRKEGQNVTLSCEQNLNHDAMYWYRQDPGQGLRLIYYSQIVNDFQKGDIAEGYSVSREKKESFPLTVTSAQKNPTAFYLCASSMLQDQPQHFGDGTRLSIL.

This clonotype has at least ten counts. The chain links TRBV20-1 to TRBJ2-3; maybe TRBD2 (5 bases). The germline V gene encodes CDR1 DFQATT and CDR2 SNEGSKA (reference sequence). Trimming stripped 6 bases from V and 3 bases from J, with 13 bases between. The CDR3 covers 13 residues. CDR3 protein: CSATPGGTDTQYF. The CDR3 region has the DNA TGCAGTGCAACCCCTGGCGGGACAGATACGCAGTATTTT.

This clonotype has just a few counts. The CDR3 DNA is TGCAGCGCTGGGAAGGGTACAACTAATGAAAAACTGTTTTTT. Its translation: CSAGKGTTNEKLFF. The rearrangement links TRBV29-1 to TRBJ1-4; no definite D call. V was clipped by 7 bases and J by 0 bases, with 12 bases between them. In germline, CDR1 is SQVTM, CDR2 ANQGSEA. The CDR3 covers 14 residues.

V and J are TRBV18 and TRBJ2-3; 14 bases are a match to TRBD2. Germline-derived CDR1 and CDR2 are KGHSH and LQKENI. Trimming at V came to 3 bases and at J to 5 bases, leaving 4 bases not matched to a gene. CDR3 length: 16 amino acids. CDR3 amino acids: CASSPGTSGSGDTQYF. DNA for the CDR3: TGTGCCAGCTCACCTGGGACTAGCGGGAGTGGAGATACGCAGTATTTT. The full variable domain, with the rest looked up from reference TRBV18 and TRBJ2-3, is NAGVMQNPRHLVRRRGQEARLRCSPMKGHSHVYWYRQLPEEGLKFMVYLQKENIIDESGMPKERFSAEFPKEGPSILRIQQVVRGDSAAYFCASSPGTSGSGDTQYFGPGTRLTVL.

J is TRBJ2-5 and V is TRBV29-1; D not resolved. V dropped 4 bases and J dropped 5 bases, with 14 bases sitting between them. The germline CDR1 and CDR2 sequences are SQVTM and ANQGSEA. The CDR3 totals 13 residues. The CDR3 nucleotides are TGCAGCGTTGTCGTCGTAGCACTCGAGACCCAGTACTTC. Translated: CSVVVVALETQYF.

The rearrangement joins TRBV6-2 or TRBV6-3 to TRBJ2-7; 8 bases map to TRBD2. CDR3 length: 16 amino acids. V trimming: 6 bases; J trimming: 3 bases; junction bases outside the gene matches: 13. Germline V gives CDR1 MNHEY, CDR2 SVGEGT. CDR3 loop: CASSNRPSGGSYEQYF. DNA of the CDR3: TGTGCCAGCAGCAACCGCCCCAGCGGGGGAAGCTACGAGCAGTACTTC.